This entry features one T cell receptor (beta chain) sequence. The sample originates from a study of blood T cell repertoires in COVID-19. Produced via immunoSEQ multiplex PCR; TCRdb's table is partial and in-frame only. The table has about 230,000 clones, 80% to 85% seen once. The CDR3 is 17 residues long. CDR1 is KGHSH, CDR2 LQKENI, per germline. V dropped 0 bases and J dropped 2; count of bases not matched to a gene: 6. This rearrangement joins TRBV18 to TRBJ2-3, with TRBD1 identical over 9 bases. What was sequenced was peripheral blood. This receptor was taken from a woman at least 80 years old with active or convalescent COVID-19. CDR3 DNA: TGTGCCAGCTCACCACCGGGACAGGGTGTCTCCACAGATACGCAGTATTTT. This translates into CASSPPGQGVSTDTQYF.